This note documents a single T cell receptor (beta chain) sequence. The data originate from a study of cytomegalovirus exposure and HLA in healthy donors. The germline gives CDR1 WSHSY, CDR2 SAAADI. Trimming left V 5 bases short and J 2 bases short, with 9 bases between. This CDR3 contains 13 residues. The PCR ran on 60 Vbeta and 13 Jbeta primers. Clones were sequenced by immunoSEQ multiplex PCR, and TCRdb holds only the in-frame ones, with some missing. This sample's table reports about 160,000 clones. Specimen: PBMCs. This sequence originates from a woman aged 55-70 years in good health and CMV-seronegative. The chain uses TRBV10-2 and TRBJ1-1, with TRBD1 as a possible D gene (5 bases). The CDR3 region has the DNA TGCGCCAGCAGTCAAGGGGCAAACACTGAAGCTTTCTTT. Amino acids: CASSQGANTEAFF.